These T cell receptor beta chains were read from a single sample in a study of T cell changes during pregnancy in multiple sclerosis. TCRdb's copy holds only in-frame clones and misses some; the assay was immunoSEQ multiplex PCR. This sample has about 98,000 clones; roughly nine tenths occur once, and the top ten carry about 2.5%. Sequencing was performed on peripheral blood, taken after pregnancy. The receptors stem from a female donor in good health, enrolled as a control in a pregnancy study. Both conserved end residues are part of each CDR3. The D gene is left open where the match is weak. Size values are once, few and many counts, or a class for expanded clones, and some rows have none.

v_call	j_call	d_call	clone_size	cdr3_nt	cdr3_aa
TRBV4-1	TRBJ2-1	TRBD2	-	TGCGCCAGCAGCCAAGGTACAAGACTAGCGGGAGACAATGAGCAGTTCTTC	CASSQGTRLAGDNEQFF
TRBV10-2	TRBJ1-5	TRBD1	-	TGCGCCAGTCAGCTCAGGGGGGATCAGCCCCAGCATTTT	CASQLRGDQPQHF
TRBV6-4	TRBJ1-6	-	-	TGTGCCAGCAGTGACTCCGGGGACTCCTGTAGCTCCTATAATTCACCCCTCCACTTT	CASSDSGDSCSSYNSPLHF
TRBV6-1	TRBJ2-2	-	-	TGTGCCAGCAGTATCGACAGGAACACCGGGGAGCTGTTTTTT	CASSIDRNTGELFF
TRBV19	TRBJ1-1	-	-	TGTGCCAGTAGTCCCCTCAGGTCCACTGAAGCTTTCTTT	CASSPLRSTEAFF
TRBV5-4	TRBJ2-6	-	-	TGTGCCAGCAGCCAGGACAGAGGTAACGTCCTGACTTTC	CASSQDRGNVLTF
TRBV19	TRBJ2-3	-	-	TGTGCCAGCTTTACCGGGACTTACACAGATACGCAGTATTTT	CASFTGTYTDTQYF
TRBV7-8	TRBJ2-2	TRBD2	-	TGTGCCAGCAGCCGCCGCGGGGGAGGGCTGATAGACGCCGGGGAGCTGTTTTTT	CASSRRGGGLIDAGELFF
TRBV2	TRBJ2-7	-	-	TGTGCCAGCAGTGAATTTCGGCGGGGCGAGCAGTACTTC	CASSEFRRGEQYF
TRBV5-3	TRBJ1-1	-	-	TGTGCCAGAAGCTTGGCCGTTAGAGAGGACACTGAAGCTTTCTTT	CARSLAVREDTEAFF
TRBV5-1	TRBJ1-2	-	-	TGCGCCAGCAGGACAGACCCTAACTATGGCTACACCTTC	CASRTDPNYGYTF
TRBV2	TRBJ1-5	-	-	TGTGCCAGCAGTGATTGGCAGTCGAATCAGCCCCAGCATTTT	CASSDWQSNQPQHF
TRBV18	TRBJ2-5	-	-	TGTGCCAGCTCACCACCAAGCGAGGGAGAGACCCAGTACTTC	CASSPPSEGETQYF
TRBV14	TRBJ2-7	-	-	TGTGCCAGCAGCCGGAGTCGGTACGAGCAGTACTTC	CASSRSRYEQYF
TRBV5-1	TRBJ1-3	-	-	TGCGCCAGCAGCTTAGGGAGCTCTGGAAACACCATATATTTT	CASSLGSSGNTIYF
TRBV4-1	TRBJ1-4	-	-	TGCGCCAGCAGCCTAACAGGGTTGAGTGAAAAACTGTTTTTT	CASSLTGLSEKLFF
TRBV9	TRBJ1-1	-	-	TGTGCCAGCAGCGTAGGGGGAGAAATGAACACTGAAGCTTTCTTT	CASSVGGEMNTEAFF
TRBV30	TRBJ1-2	-	-	TGTGCCTGGAGTGCGGTAATAAACTATGGCTACACCTTC	CAWSAVINYGYTF
TRBV7-9	TRBJ2-3	TRBD2	-	TGTGCCGGGCTCGGGAGCGGGAGCCTTAGCACAGATACGCAGTATTTT	CAGLGSGSLSTDTQYF
TRBV21-1	TRBJ2-5	-	-	TGTGCCAGCAGCAAAGGTTTACCAAATCGTTCTGGGGCCCAAGAGACCCAGTACTTC	CASSKGLPNRSGAQETQYF
TRBV28	TRBJ1-4	TRBD1	-	TGTGCCAGCTCAGGGCAGGGGGCAGGTGAAAAACTGTTTTTT	CASSGQGAGEKLFF
TRBV27	TRBJ2-7	-	-	TGTGCCAGCAGTCCCCCCAGCTCCTACGAGCAGTACTTC	CASSPPSSYEQYF
TRBV9	TRBJ1-1	-	-	TGTGCCAGCAGCCCAGGGCAGGTAAACGAAGCTTTCTTT	CASSPGQVNEAFF
TRBV7-9	TRBJ1-2	TRBD1	-	TGTGCCAGCAGCCTCGAAACAGGGGTGGGGGGCTACACCTTC	CASSLETGVGGYTF
TRBV7-3	TRBJ1-1	-	-	TGTGCCAGCAGCCTATACAGAAACACTGAAGCTTTCTTT	CASSLYRNTEAFF
TRBV9	TRBJ1-1	TRBD1	-	TGTGCCAGCAGCCCTGACAGGGGGCCCACTGAAGCTTTCTTT	CASSPDRGPTEAFF
TRBV2	TRBJ1-5	-	-	TGTGCCAGCAGACGAGACAGGTCCTATAGCAATCAGCCCCAGCATTTT	CASRRDRSYSNQPQHF
TRBV27	TRBJ1-2	-	-	TGTGCCAGCAGTTTATTACCGGGATTCTATGGCTACACCTTC	CASSLLPGFYGYTF
TRBV6-1	TRBJ2-2	-	once	TGTGCCAGCAGTGACAGGTCGACCGGGGAGCTGTTTTTT	CASSDRSTGELFF
TRBV19	TRBJ1-2	-	-	TGTGCCAGTAGTATAGGCAGCTATGGGCTGTCGGATGGCTACACCTTC	CASSIGSYGLSDGYTF
TRBV15	TRBJ2-7	TRBD2	-	TGTGCCACCAGCAGAGATCTAGTGACTAGCGGATCCTACGAGCAGTACTTC	CATSRDLVTSGSYEQYF
TRBV30	TRBJ1-5	-	-	TGTGCCTGGAGCGCGGGGAGGGGAAATCAGCCCCAGCATTTT	CAWSAGRGNQPQHF
TRBV9	TRBJ1-2	-	-	TGTGCCAGCAGCGTCACTAGCTATGGCTACACCTTC	CASSVTSYGYTF
TRBV18	TRBJ1-1	-	-	TGTGCCAGCTCACCGGGGGGGGGTGAAGCTTTCTTT	CASSPGGGEAFF
TRBV6-4	TRBJ2-1	-	-	TGTGCCAGCAGTGACTACGTGACAGGTAACGAGCAGTTCTTC	CASSDYVTGNEQFF
TRBV6-6	TRBJ2-5	TRBD2	-	TGTGCCAGCAGTTACGGTCTAGCGGGAGTTGAGACCCAGTACTTC	CASSYGLAGVETQYF